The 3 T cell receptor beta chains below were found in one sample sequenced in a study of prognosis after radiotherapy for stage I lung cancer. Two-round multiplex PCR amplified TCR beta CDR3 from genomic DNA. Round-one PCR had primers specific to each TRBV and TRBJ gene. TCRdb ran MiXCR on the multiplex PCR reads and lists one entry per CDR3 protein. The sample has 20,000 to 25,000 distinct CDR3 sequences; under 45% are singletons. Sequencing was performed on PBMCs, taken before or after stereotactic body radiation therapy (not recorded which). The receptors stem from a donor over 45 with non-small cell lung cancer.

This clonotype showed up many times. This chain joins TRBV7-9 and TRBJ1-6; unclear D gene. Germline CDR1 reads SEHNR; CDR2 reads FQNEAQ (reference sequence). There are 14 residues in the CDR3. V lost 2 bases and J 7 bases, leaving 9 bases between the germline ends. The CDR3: CASSLWGDNSPLHF. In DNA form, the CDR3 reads TGTGCCAGCAGCTTATGGGGAGACAATTCACCCCTCCACTTT.

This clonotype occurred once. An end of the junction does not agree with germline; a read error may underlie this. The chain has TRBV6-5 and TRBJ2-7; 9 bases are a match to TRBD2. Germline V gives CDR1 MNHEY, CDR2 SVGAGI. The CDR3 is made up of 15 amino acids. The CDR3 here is CTSSYSASGAYEKYF. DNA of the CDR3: TGTACCAGCAGTTACTCAGCTAGCGGGGCCTACGAGAAGTACTTC.

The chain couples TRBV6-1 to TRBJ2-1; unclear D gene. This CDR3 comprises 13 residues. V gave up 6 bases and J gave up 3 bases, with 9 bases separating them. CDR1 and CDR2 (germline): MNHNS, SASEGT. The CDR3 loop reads CASSWWGYNEQFF. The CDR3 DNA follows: TGTGCCAGCAGCTGGTGGGGCTACAATGAGCAGTTCTTC.